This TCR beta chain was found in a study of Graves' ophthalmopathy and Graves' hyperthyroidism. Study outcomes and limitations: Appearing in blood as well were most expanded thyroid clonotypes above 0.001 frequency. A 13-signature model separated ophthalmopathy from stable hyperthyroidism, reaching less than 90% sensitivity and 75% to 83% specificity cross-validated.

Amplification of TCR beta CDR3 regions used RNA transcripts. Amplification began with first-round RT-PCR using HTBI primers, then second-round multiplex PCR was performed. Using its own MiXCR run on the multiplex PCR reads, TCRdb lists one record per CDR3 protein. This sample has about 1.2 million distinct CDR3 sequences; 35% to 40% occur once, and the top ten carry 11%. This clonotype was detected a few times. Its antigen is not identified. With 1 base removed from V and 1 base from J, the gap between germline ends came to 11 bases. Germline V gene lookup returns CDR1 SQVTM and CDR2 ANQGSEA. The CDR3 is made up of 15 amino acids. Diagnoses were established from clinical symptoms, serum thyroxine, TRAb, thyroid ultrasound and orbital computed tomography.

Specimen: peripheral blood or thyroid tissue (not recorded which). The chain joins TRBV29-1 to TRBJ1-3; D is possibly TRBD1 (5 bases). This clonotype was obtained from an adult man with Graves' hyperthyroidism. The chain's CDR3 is CSVEGAKGSGNTIYF. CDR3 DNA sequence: TGCAGCGTTGAAGGGGCCAAGGGGTCTGGAAACACCATATATTTT.